The 30 T cell receptor beta chains listed next were all sequenced from one sample in a study of CD8+ T cells in alopecia areata. Reverse transcription of extracted RNA yielded cDNA, which provided the sequencing template. Some clones are missing from TCRdb's copy, which holds only in-frame ones; the method was immunoSEQ multiplex PCR. The sample shows approximately 54,000 clones, almost 97% of them seen only once. Sequenced material: CD8+ T cells sorted from blood, taken at week 0. All receptors come from a human donor with alopecia areata.

This chain links TRBV10-3 with TRBJ2-2; D is perhaps TRBD1 or TRBD2 (5 bases each). The ends were cut back, 10 bases at V and 3 bases at J, with 15 bases in the middle. CDR3 length: 14 residues. Germline V gene sequence: CDR1 ENHRY, CDR2 SYGVKD. DNA of the CDR3: TGTGCCAGCGAAGACGGGGACCACACCGGGGAGCTGTTTTTT. Amino acids: CASEDGDHTGELFF.

The chain recombines TRBV27 with TRBJ2-7; possible D gene TRBD1, 6 bases. CDR3 length: 14 amino acids. Germline CDR1 reads MNHEY; CDR2 reads SMNVEV (reference sequence). Trimming removed 5 bases from V and 4 bases from J, with 15 bases in between. The CDR3 loop is CASSHGTGWYEQYF. The CDR3 DNA reads TGTGCCAGCAGTCATGGAACAGGGTGGTACGAGCAGTACTTC.

This chain joins TRBV9 and TRBJ2-1; 12 positions match TRBD2. V was pared by 1 base and J by 4 bases, with 3 bases of the junction left unmatched. The CDR3 covers 16 residues. Per germline, CDR1 SGDLS and CDR2 YYNGEE. The CDR3 DNA sequence: TGTGCCAGCAGCGTATCTAGCGGGGGGGCGTACAATGAGCAGTTCTTC. Translated, it gives CASSVSSGGAYNEQFF.

V and J are TRBV5-4 and TRBJ2-1; TRBD2 aligns across 10 bases. Germline V gene lookup returns CDR1 SGHNT and CDR2 YYREEE (reference sequence). This CDR3 contains 18 residues. Unmatched junction bases numbered 7, after V lost 0 bases and J lost 1 base. The CDR3 DNA sequence: TGTGCCAGCAGCTTGGGACTAGCGGGTACGGGGTCCTACAATGAGCAGTTCTTC. Translation gives CASSLGLAGTGSYNEQFF.

The chain links TRBV4-1 to TRBJ1-6, with a possible D match to TRBD1 (5 bases). The V end was cut by 0 bases, the J end by 4 bases, with 16 bases between. The germline V gene encodes CDR1 MGHRA and CDR2 YSYEKL. The CDR3 contains 18 residues. CDR3 sequence reads: CASSQDSDGTGYNSPLHF. The CDR3 DNA sequence: TGCGCCAGCAGCCAAGATAGTGATGGGACGGGGTATAATTCACCCCTCCACTTT.

This chain connects TRBV29-1 to TRBJ2-1, with 14 bases that match TRBD2. The J segment lost 12 bases and the V segment lost 8 bases, leaving 6 bases of the junction unmatched. This CDR3 comprises 12 residues. Looked up from germline, CDR1 is SQVTM and CDR2 is ANQGSEA. CDR3 sequence: CSTPGLAGVQFF. CDR3 bases: TGCAGCACCCCGGGACTAGCGGGGGTGCAGTTCTTC.

This clone was counted once. The genes are TRBV4-3 and TRBJ1-2; possible D gene TRBD1, 6 bases. Trimming removed 0 bases from V and 4 bases from J, with 12 bases in between. Germline V CDR1 and CDR2: LGHNA, YSLEER. The CDR3 runs to 15 residues. In DNA form, the CDR3 reads TGCGCCAGCAGCCAAGATCCAGGGGACGGCTATGGCTACACCTTC. The encoded protein is CASSQDPGDGYGYTF.

In this sample, this clone turned up once. The chain carries TRBV7-9 and TRBJ2-7, with TRBD1 matching over 10 bases. The CDR3 runs 15 residues. V lost 4 bases, J lost 4 bases, and 7 bases stayed unmatched. Germline CDR1 SEHNR, CDR2 FQNEAQ (reference sequence). The CDR3 region is CASSSRGDRGYEQYF. As DNA, the CDR3 is TGTGCCAGCAGCTCTAGAGGGGACAGGGGTTACGAGCAGTACTTC.

This clone was observed a single time. The V and J genes are TRBV29-1 and TRBJ2-3; D gene unclear. The V end was cut by 4 bases, the J end by 6 bases, with 11 bases between. Germline V gives CDR1 SQVTM, CDR2 ANQGSEA. The CDR3 extends over 12 amino acids. CDR3 amino acids: CSVGEVLDTQYF. DNA for the CDR3: TGCAGCGTTGGAGAGGTCCTGGATACGCAGTATTTT.

This sequence joins TRBV6-5 and TRBJ1-6; maybe TRBD1 (6 bases). Trimming took 6 bases from V and 10 from J, leaving 13 bases between them. Germline V gene sequence: CDR1 MNHEY, CDR2 SVGAGI. There are 13 residues in the CDR3. The CDR3 coding sequence is TGTGCCAGCAGGCAGGGGTCAGGGTCACCCCTCCACTTT. It specifies CASRQGSGSPLHF.

The J gene is TRBJ2-5, the V gene TRBV6-6, with 7 bases aligning to TRBD1. Germline V CDR1 and CDR2: MNHNY, SVGAGI (reference sequence). The CDR3 has 14 residues. With V trimmed by 5 bases and J by 2 bases, 5 bases remained unmatched. This chain's CDR3 is CASSTPGQQETQYF. CDR3 in DNA: TGTGCCAGCAGTACACCGGGACAGCAAGAGACCCAGTACTTC.

CDR3 region: CASSIRTGGDTGELFF. CDR3 coding DNA: TGTGCCAGCAGCATACGGACAGGGGGCGACACCGGGGAGCTGTTTTTT. The genes are TRBV7-8 and TRBJ2-2; TRBD1 matches 11 bases. V lost 5 bases, J lost 3 bases, and 5 bases stayed unmatched. The germline V gene encodes CDR1 SGHVS and CDR2 FQNEAQ. CDR3 length: 16 residues.

The chain links TRBV7-8 to TRBJ2-1, with 8 positions matching TRBD1. The ends lost 5 bases at V and 0 bases at J; junction bases unmatched: 12. CDR3 length: 18 residues. Germline CDR1 reads SGHVS; CDR2 reads FQNEAQ. The CDR3 spells CASSPWDRLEHSYNEQFF. CDR3 bases: TGTGCCAGCAGCCCCTGGGACAGGCTTGAACACTCCTACAATGAGCAGTTCTTC.

The chain joins TRBV27 to TRBJ2-1; 9 bases are shared with TRBD1. Trimming cost V 3 bases and J 7 bases; bases outside gene matches: 4. CDR1 is MNHEY and CDR2 is SMNVEV in the germline V gene (reference sequence). This CDR3 comprises 14 residues. The chain's CDR3 is CASSLGQGGNEQFF. The CDR3 region has the DNA TGTGCCAGCAGTTTGGGACAGGGAGGGAATGAGCAGTTCTTC.

The chain has TRBV7-9 and TRBJ2-7; tentative D call: TRBD1 (6 bases). The CDR3 length is 15 residues. Germline CDR1 and CDR2: SEHNR and FQNEAQ (reference sequence). The V end lost 5 bases, the J end lost 6 bases, and 20 bases lay between the germline ends. The CDR3 nucleotides are TGTGCCAGCAGCCCCTACCCGACAGGAGCAGGCGAGCAGTACTTC. Its protein product is CASSPYPTGAGEQYF. The variable domain in full, completed from reference TRBV7-9 and TRBJ2-7, reads DTGVSQNPRHKITKRGQNVTFRCDPISEHNRLYWYRQTLGQGPEFLTYFQNEAQLEKSRLLSDRFSAERPKGSFSTLEIQRTEQGDSAMYLCASSPYPTGAGEQYFGPGTRLTVT.

This sequence joins TRBV7-9 and TRBJ2-5; 9 nucleotides match TRBD2. Germline lookup yields CDR1 SEHNR and CDR2 FQNEAQ (reference sequence). CDR3 length equals 15 residues. V lost 5 bases, J lost 4 bases, and 8 bases stayed unmatched. CDR3 in amino acids: CASSLRGLAIETQYF. DNA for the CDR3: TGTGCCAGCAGCCTGAGGGGACTAGCTATAGAGACCCAGTACTTC.

V and J are TRBV7-9 and TRBJ2-7; the D is unclear. The V end lost 1 base, the J end lost 3 bases, and 13 bases lay between the germline ends. Per the germline V gene, CDR1 is SEHNR and CDR2 is FQNEAQ (reference sequence). The CDR3 covers 15 residues. As DNA, the CDR3 is TGTGCCAGCAGCTTAGGGTTTTCCTCGGACTACGAGCAGTACTTC. This translates into CASSLGFSSDYEQYF.

This clone was observed once. The rearrangement links TRBV7-9 to TRBJ2-7; D may be TRBD2 (6 bases). CDR3 length: 16 amino acids. Germline V gene sequence: CDR1 SEHNR, CDR2 FQNEAQ (reference sequence). V was cut by 1 base and J by 6 bases, with 19 bases left in between. This chain's CDR3 is CASSLVSRGTRFEQYF. CDR3 coding DNA: TGTGCCAGCAGCTTAGTATCACGGGGGACGCGGTTCGAGCAGTACTTC.

The rearrangement joins TRBV4-3 to TRBJ2-7; TRBD2 aligns across 12 bases. The germline gives CDR1 LGHNA, CDR2 YSLEER. Trimming cost V 3 bases and J 2 bases; bases outside gene matches: 5. The CDR3 contains 16 residues. The DNA for the CDR3 is TGCGCCAGCAGCCAGGGGACTAGCGGGCGGACCTACGAGCAGTACTTC. Translation gives CASSQGTSGRTYEQYF.

The chain has TRBV4-3 and TRBJ1-3; no reliable D call. CDR3 length: 16 residues. Trimming pared 4 bases from V and 0 bases from J, leaving 13 bases between. The V gene's germline CDR1 is LGHNA and CDR2 YSLEER. CDR3: CASSPGFRTSGNTIYF. The DNA for the CDR3 is TGCGCCAGCAGCCCTGGATTTAGAACCTCTGGAAACACCATATATTTT.

The V call is TRBV25-1, the J call TRBJ1-5; D uncertain. Trimming shortened V by 4 bases and J by 3 bases, and 4 bases separated the two germline ends. Germline CDR1 reads MGHDK; CDR2 reads SYGVNS. There are 12 residues in the CDR3. In DNA form, the CDR3 reads TGTGCCAGCAGTGCGTCCAATCAGCCCCAGCATTTT. Residues: CASSASNQPQHF. Together with reference TRBV25-1 and TRBJ1-5, the CDR3 gives the full variable domain: EADIYQTPRYLVIGTGKKITLECSQTMGHDKMYWYQQDPGMELHLIHYSYGVNSTEKGDLSSESTVSRIRTEHFPLTLESARPSHTSQYLCASSASNQPQHFGDGTRLSIL.

The chain couples TRBV10-3 to TRBJ1-5, with D possibly matching TRBD1 (5 bases). Germline CDR1 and CDR2: ENHRY and SYGVKD. Trimming took off 10 bases at V and 4 bases at J, with 14 bases between the two ends. This CDR3 is built from 13 residues. For the CDR3, the DNA is TGTGCCAACGGGGACGGTAGAAATCAGCCCCAGCATTTT. Protein product: CANGDGRNQPQHF.

The chain carries TRBV9 and TRBJ2-3, with D possibly matching TRBD2 (5 bases). The V gene's germline CDR1 is SGDLS and CDR2 YYNGEE. The CDR3 spans 15 residues. V was clipped by 0 bases and J by 0 bases, with 8 bases between them. The CDR3 loop is CASSVGGLSTDTQYF. The CDR3 DNA reads TGTGCCAGCAGCGTAGGAGGGCTCAGCACAGATACGCAGTATTTT. Drawing the rest from reference TRBV9 and TRBJ2-3, the complete variable domain is DSGVTQTPKHLITATGQRVTLRCSPRSGDLSVYWYQQSLDQGLQFLIQYYNGEERAKGNILERFSAQQFPDLHSELNLSSLELGDSALYFCASSVGGLSTDTQYFGPGTRLTVL.

The chain is built from TRBV15 and TRBJ2-3; 9 nucleotides line up with TRBD1. Germline V gives CDR1 LNHNV, CDR2 YYDKDF (reference sequence). Trimming took 2 bases from V and 1 from J; bases not matched to a gene: 7. This CDR3 has 17 residues. CDR3 in amino acids: CATSRPGQGRRTDTQYF. The CDR3 DNA sequence: TGTGCCACCAGCAGACCGGGACAGGGACGCCGCACAGATACGCAGTATTTT. Drawing the rest from reference TRBV15 and TRBJ2-3, the complete variable domain is DAMVIQNPRYQVTQFGKPVTLSCSQTLNHNVMYWYQQKSSQAPKLLFHYYDKDFNNEADTPDNFQSRRPNTSFCFLDIRSPGLGDTAMYLCATSRPGQGRRTDTQYFGPGTRLTVL.

The chain recombines TRBV30 with TRBJ1-5; TRBD1 agrees at 8 bases. The CDR3 covers 14 residues. Germline values: CDR1 GTSNPN, CDR2 SVGIG (reference sequence). The trim removed 2 bases at V and 6 bases at J, leaving 6 bases unmatched. CDR3 in amino acids: CAWSQGQGSQPQHF. In DNA form, the CDR3 reads TGTGCCTGGAGTCAAGGACAGGGATCTCAGCCCCAGCATTTT.

V is TRBV5-4 and J is TRBJ2-3; D might be TRBD1 (5 bases). The CDR3 sequence is 15 residues long. The ends were cut back, 0 bases at V and 0 bases at J, with 8 bases in the middle. CDR1 SGHNT and CDR2 YYREEE come from the germline V gene (reference sequence). The CDR3: CASSLEGASTDTQYF. The CDR3 nucleotides are TGTGCCAGCAGCTTGGAAGGGGCTAGCACAGATACGCAGTATTTT.

This clone was detected only once. This chain connects TRBV29-1 to TRBJ1-2; D possibly corresponds to TRBD1 (5 bases). This CDR3 spans 11 amino acids. V lost 8 bases, J lost 7 bases, and 14 bases lay in between. In germline, CDR1 is SQVTM, CDR2 ANQGSEA. In nucleotides, the CDR3 is TGCAGCTCACCCATCGGGGGTGGCTACACCTTC. This codes for CSSPIGGGYTF.

V is TRBV4-3 and J is TRBJ2-5, with TRBD2 as a possible D gene (5 bases). The better agreement between TRBJ2-7 and the DNA end casts doubt on the J call. The CDR3 has 14 residues. Germline-derived CDR1 and CDR2 are LGHNA and YSLEER. The CDR3 bases are TGCGCCAGCAGCCAAGAGGCCGGGGACTACGAGCAGTACTTC. It encodes CASSQEAGDYEQYF.

The DNA of the CDR3 is TGTGCCAGCAGCTCCCCGGGACAAGGGACCTACGAGCAGTACTTC. The encoded protein is CASSSPGQGTYEQYF. This chain uses TRBV7-6 with TRBJ2-7, with D maybe TRBD1 (6 bases). Trimming cost V 4 bases and J 2 bases, with 15 bases left between them. The CDR3 has 15 amino acids. Germline lookup yields CDR1 SGHVS and CDR2 FNYEAQ. The full variable domain, completed using reference TRBV7-6 and TRBJ2-7, is GAGVSQSPRYKVTKRGQDVALRCDPISGHVSLYWYRQALGQGPEFLTYFNYEAQQDKSGLPNDRFSAERPEGSISTLTIQRTEQRDSAMYRCASSSPGQGTYEQYFGPGTRLTVT.

This sequence joins TRBV5-4 and TRBJ2-7; maybe TRBD2 (5 bases). V gave up 0 bases and J gave up 7 bases, with 11 bases separating them. This CDR3 is 13 amino acids long. Per germline, CDR1 SGHNT and CDR2 YYREEE (reference sequence). The CDR3 coding sequence is TGTGCCAGCAGCTTGGCCTCGGGGTGGGAGCAGTACTTC. Its protein product is CASSLASGWEQYF.